This T cell receptor beta chain was retrieved from a study of immune characterization of retroperitoneal liposarcoma. From the PCR reads, TCRdb called clonotypes with MiXCR, one entry per CDR3 protein. The sample contains some 3,000 distinct CDR3 sequences, more than 35% of which appear only once. This clonotype has just a few counts. The V and J ends lost 5 bases and 9 bases respectively, with 13 bases between them. There are 12 residues in the CDR3. The chain combines TRBV12-3 or TRBV12-4 with TRBJ1-2; D remains ambiguous. Sequenced input: tumor tissue. The sequence came from a male donor with retroperitoneal liposarcoma. For the CDR3, the DNA is TGTGCCAGCAGTAACCAGCCCAACAGCTACACCTTC. This gives the protein CASSNQPNSYTF.